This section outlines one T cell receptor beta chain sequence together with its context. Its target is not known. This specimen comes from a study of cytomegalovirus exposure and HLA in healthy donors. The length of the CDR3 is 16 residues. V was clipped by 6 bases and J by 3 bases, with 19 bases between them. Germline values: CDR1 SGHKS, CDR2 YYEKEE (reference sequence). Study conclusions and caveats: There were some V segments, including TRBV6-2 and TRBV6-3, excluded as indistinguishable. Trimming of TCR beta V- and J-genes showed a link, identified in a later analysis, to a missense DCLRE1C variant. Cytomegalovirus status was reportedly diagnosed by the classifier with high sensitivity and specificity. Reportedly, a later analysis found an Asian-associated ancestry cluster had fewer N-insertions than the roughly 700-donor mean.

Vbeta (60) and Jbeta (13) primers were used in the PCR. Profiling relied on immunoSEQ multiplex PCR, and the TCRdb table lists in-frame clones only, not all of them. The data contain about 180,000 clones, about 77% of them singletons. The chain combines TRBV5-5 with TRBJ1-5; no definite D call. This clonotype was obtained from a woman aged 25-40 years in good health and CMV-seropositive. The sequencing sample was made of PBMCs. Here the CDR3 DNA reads TGTGCCAGCAACCTGGGAGGGCAAGGGTACAATCAGCCCCAGCATTTT. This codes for CASNLGGQGYNQPQHF.